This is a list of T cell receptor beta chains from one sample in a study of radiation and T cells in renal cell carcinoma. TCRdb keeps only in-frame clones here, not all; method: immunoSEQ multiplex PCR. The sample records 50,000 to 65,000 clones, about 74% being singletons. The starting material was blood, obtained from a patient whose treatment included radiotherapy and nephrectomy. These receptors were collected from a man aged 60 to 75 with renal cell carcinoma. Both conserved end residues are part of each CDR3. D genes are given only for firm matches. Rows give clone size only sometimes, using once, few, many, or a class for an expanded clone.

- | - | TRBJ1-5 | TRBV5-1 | TGTGCCAGCAGCTTGGCCCCCGATCAGCCCCAGCATTTT | CASSLAPDQPQHF
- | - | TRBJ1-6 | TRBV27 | TGTGCCAGCACCTCCCTCCCCGGGTATAATTCACCCCTCCACTTT | CASTSLPGYNSPLHF
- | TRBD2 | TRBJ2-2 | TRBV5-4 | TGTGCCAGCAACCGATTTTCGCGGGGGGGCCCCACCGGGGAGCTGTTTTTT | CASNRFSRGGPTGELFF
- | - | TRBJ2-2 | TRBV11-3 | TGTGCCAGCAGCTTAAGTCAGGGGGAGCTGTTTTTT | CASSLSQGELFF
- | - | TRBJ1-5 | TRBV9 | TGTGCCAGCAGCCCGGACATGAATAGCAATCAGCCCCAGCATTTT | CASSPDMNSNQPQHF
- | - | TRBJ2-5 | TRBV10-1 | TGCGCCAGCAGTGAGTCGGTTGGGGCCCAAGAGACCCAGTACTTC | CASSESVGAQETQYF
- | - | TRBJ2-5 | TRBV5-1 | TGCGCCAGCAGCCTTGAAAGAGGAAAAGAGACCCAGTACTTC | CASSLERGKETQYF
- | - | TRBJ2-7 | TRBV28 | TGTGCCAGCAGTCCCCATGGGGTAGGGGCCTACGAGCAGTACTTC | CASSPHGVGAYEQYF
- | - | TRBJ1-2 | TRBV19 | TGTGCCAGTAGTATCGGGGCTAACTATGGCTACACCTTC | CASSIGANYGYTF
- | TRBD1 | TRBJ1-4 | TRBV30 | TGTGCCTGGAGTGAGGAACGACAGGGTGAAAAACTGTTTTTT | CAWSEERQGEKLFF
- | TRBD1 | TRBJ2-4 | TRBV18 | TGTGCCAGCTCACCACCGGGACAGCTAGCCAAAAACATTCAGTACTTC | CASSPPGQLAKNIQYF
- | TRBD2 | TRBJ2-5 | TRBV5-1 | TGCGCCAGCAGCTTCGTGACTAGCGGGTACCAAGAGACCCAGTACTTC | CASSFVTSGYQETQYF
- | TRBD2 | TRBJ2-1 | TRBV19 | TGTGCCACCTCCCCCACAGAAGCGGGAGGGAGGAATGAGCAGTTCTTC | CATSPTEAGGRNEQFF
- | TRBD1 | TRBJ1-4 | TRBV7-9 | TGTGCCAGCAGCTTATTAGGACAGGGTAATGAAAAACTGTTTTTT | CASSLLGQGNEKLFF
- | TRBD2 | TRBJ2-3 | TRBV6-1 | TGTGCCAGCAGTGACCCGGGACTAGCTACAGATACGCAGTATTTT | CASSDPGLATDTQYF
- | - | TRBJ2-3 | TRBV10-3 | TGTGCCATCTCTTCTGAGGGGGGCAAGGATACGCAGTATTTT | CAISSEGGKDTQYF
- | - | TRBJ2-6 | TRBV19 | TGTGCCAGTATGGCGGGCGGAGCCTCTGGGGCCAACGTCCTGACTTTC | CASMAGGASGANVLTF
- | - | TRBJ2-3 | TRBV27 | TGTGCCAGCACTGACTCGGGGTGGGAAACGGACTTCGTCCCCAAGTATTTT | CASTDSGWETDFVPKYF
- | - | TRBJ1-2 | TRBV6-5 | TGTGCCAGCAGTGGGACTCGTGGCTACACCTTC | CASSGTRGYTF
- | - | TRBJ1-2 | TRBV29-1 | TGCAGCGTTGAGGGGGGAAGTGACTATGGCTACACCTTC | CSVEGGSDYGYTF
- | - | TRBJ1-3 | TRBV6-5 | TGTGCCAGCAGTTACCACTCTGGAAACACCATATATTTT | CASSYHSGNTIYF
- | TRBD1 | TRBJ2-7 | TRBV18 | TGTGCCAGCGCCAACTCGCTCCGGGACAGGCGTTACTTC | CASANSLRDRRYF
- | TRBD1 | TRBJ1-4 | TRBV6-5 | TGTGCCAGCAGTTACCGAGTGACAGGGGTTGAAAAACTGTTTTTT | CASSYRVTGVEKLFF
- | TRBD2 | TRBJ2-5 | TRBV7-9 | TGTGCCAGCAGCTTAGGACTAGCGGGAGAAGAGACCCAGTACTTC | CASSLGLAGEETQYF
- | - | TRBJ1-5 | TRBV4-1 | TGCGCCAGCAGCTATGACATTAGCAATCAGCCCCAGCATTTT | CASSYDISNQPQHF
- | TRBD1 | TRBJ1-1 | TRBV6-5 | TGTGCCAGCGCCTCAGGGGGGATCCGTGAAGCTTTCTTT | CASASGGIREAFF
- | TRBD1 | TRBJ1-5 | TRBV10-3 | TGTGCCATCAGTGAGACACGACAGGGGGCGGGAAGCAATCAGCCCCAGCATTTT | CAISETRQGAGSNQPQHF
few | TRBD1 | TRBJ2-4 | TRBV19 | TGTGCCAGTTCTCCCCGGACAGGGATTGGAGGGAACATTCAGTACTTC | CASSPRTGIGGNIQYF
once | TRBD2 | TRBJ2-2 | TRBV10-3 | TGTGCCTCCACGCCGGGGGGGGACACCGGGGAGCTGTTTTTT | CASTPGGDTGELFF
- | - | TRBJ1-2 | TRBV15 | TGTGCCACCAGCAGACCGACAGGAGGTCCTAACTATGGCTACACCTTC | CATSRPTGGPNYGYTF
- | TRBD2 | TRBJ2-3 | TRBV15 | TGTGCCACCAGCAGGACTAGCGGGGCCTTCACAGATACGCAGTATTTT | CATSRTSGAFTDTQYF
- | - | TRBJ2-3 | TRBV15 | TGTGCCACCAGCAGAGCGGGGTACACAGATACGCAGTATTTT | CATSRAGYTDTQYF
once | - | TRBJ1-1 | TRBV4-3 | TGCGCCAGCAGCCAAGATCATTCTTCCAGGATCGGCCTGAACACTGAAGCTTTCTTT | CASSQDHSSRIGLNTEAFF
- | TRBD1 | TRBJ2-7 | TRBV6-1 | TGTGCCAGCAGCCGCGGGACAGGGGGCTACGAGCAGTACTTC | CASSRGTGGYEQYF
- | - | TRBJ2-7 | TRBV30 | TGTGCCTGGAGTGTTTCAGTGACCTACGAGCAGTACTTC | CAWSVSVTYEQYF
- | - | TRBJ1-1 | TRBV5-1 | TGCGCCAGCAGCCCCGGACAGAACACTGAAGCTTTCTTT | CASSPGQNTEAFF
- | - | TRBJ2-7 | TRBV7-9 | TGTGCCAGCAGCTCTAAAGGGCCGAGCGAGCAGTACTTC | CASSSKGPSEQYF
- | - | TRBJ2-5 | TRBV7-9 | TGTGCCAGCAGCCGTGACAGGCGGGAAGAGACCCAGTACTTC | CASSRDRREETQYF
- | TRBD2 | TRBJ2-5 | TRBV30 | TGTGCCTGGAGTAATGGACTAGGCCAAGAGACCCAGTACTTC | CAWSNGLGQETQYF
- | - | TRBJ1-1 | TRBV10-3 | TGTGCCATCAGTGTCACCCGGGACATTGCTGAAGCTTTCTTT | CAISVTRDIAEAFF
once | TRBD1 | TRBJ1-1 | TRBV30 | TGTGCCTGGGGCCTGGGACAGGGTGGCCTAGAAGCTTTCTTT | CAWGLGQGGLEAFF
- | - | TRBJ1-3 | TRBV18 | TGTGCCAGCTCACCAGTACTAGAGTCTGGAAACACCATATATTTT | CASSPVLESGNTIYF
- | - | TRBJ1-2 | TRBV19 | TGTGCCAGTAGTATCCCGGACAGCTTGGTCTACACCTTC | CASSIPDSLVYTF
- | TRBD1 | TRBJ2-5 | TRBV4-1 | TGCGCCAGCAGCCATCCCGACAAACCGGGACAGCACCAAGAGACCCAGTACTTC | CASSHPDKPGQHQETQYF
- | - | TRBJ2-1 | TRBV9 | TGTGCCAGCAGCGGGGGGCAAAACAGGGTATGGAGCTACAATGAGCAGTTCTTC | CASSGGQNRVWSYNEQFF
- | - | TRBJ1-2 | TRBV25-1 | TGTGCCAGCAGTGAATATGGCGGAGTCTATGGCTACACCTTC | CASSEYGGVYGYTF
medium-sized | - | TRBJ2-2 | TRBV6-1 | TGTGCCAGCATGCGAGCCGGGGAGCTGTTTTTT | CASMRAGELFF
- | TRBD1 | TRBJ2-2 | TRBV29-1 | TGCAGCGTTGGGACAGGGGGGACCGGGGAGCTGTTTTTT | CSVGTGGTGELFF
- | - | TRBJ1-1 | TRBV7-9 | TGTGCCAGCAGCTTAGGGGACAAGACCGAAGCTTTCTTT | CASSLGDKTEAFF
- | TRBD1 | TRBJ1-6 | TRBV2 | TGTGCCAGCAGTGAATGGAGGGGGCAGGGGAGTTCACCCCTCCACTTT | CASSEWRGQGSSPLHF
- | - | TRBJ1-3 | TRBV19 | TGTGCCAGTAGTATGGTGAGGAAAAACTCTGGAAACACCATATATTTT | CASSMVRKNSGNTIYF
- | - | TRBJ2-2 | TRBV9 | TGTGCCAGCAGCGGCCGGGCCTCCCCTCCCACCGGGGAGCTGTTTTTT | CASSGRASPPTGELFF
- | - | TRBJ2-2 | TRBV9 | TGTGCCAGCAGCGGGGACACCGGGGAGCTGTTTTTT | CASSGDTGELFF
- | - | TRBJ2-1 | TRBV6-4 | TGTGCCAGCAGCCCCCAGAGCGGATTCCCGTACAATGAGCAGTTCTTC | CASSPQSGFPYNEQFF
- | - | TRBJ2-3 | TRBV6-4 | TGTGCCAGCAGTGAGTTGTCAAGCACAGATACGCAGTATTTT | CASSELSSTDTQYF
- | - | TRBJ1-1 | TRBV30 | TGTGCCTGGAGTAAGGCGGGCCAGCGCCCAGCAAGGACTGAAGCTTTCTTT | CAWSKAGQRPARTEAFF
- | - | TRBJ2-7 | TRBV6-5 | TGTGCCAGCACCAACCCTCCCTACGAGCAGTACTTC | CASTNPPYEQYF
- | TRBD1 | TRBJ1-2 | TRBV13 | TGTGCCAGCAGTCAGAGGGACAGGCGGGTAAGGGATGGCTACACCTTC | CASSQRDRRVRDGYTF
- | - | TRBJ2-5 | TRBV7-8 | TGTGCCAGCGGGTCAGGGGACCAAGAGACCCAGTACTTC | CASGSGDQETQYF
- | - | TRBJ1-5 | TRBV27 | TGTGCCAGCAGTTTATGGGGAAATCAGCCCCAGCATTTT | CASSLWGNQPQHF